The 5 T cell receptor beta chains below were found in one sample sequenced in a study of Ad26.COV2.S vaccination and SARS-CoV-2 variants (dated by TCRdb to the early 2020s). Library construction relied on the immunoSEQ multiplex PCR assay. Imported from immuneACCESS, the table was reduced by TCRdb to in-frame sequences with V and J called. These copies leave out some clones; in studies compared against another copy, an unresolved V gene accounts for under half, and the cause of the remainder is not known. Across this sample there are 300,000 to 350,000 clones, with roughly 90% seen only once. The leading ten clones occupy over 5% of the sample. The treatment or condition label for this specimen denotes: roughly 18 received Ad26.COV2.S at low or high dose, single or two shots; 5 received placebo; per-sample allocation not given. For vaccine and placebo recipients, repertoires were sequenced using samples collected on day 63 after the first injection.

This specimen consisted of peripheral blood, obtained in a trial of Ad26.COV2.S vaccine versus placebo. The receptors derive from a person aged 18-60 years who received the Ad26.COV2.S COVID-19 vaccine or a placebo.

The DNA of the CDR3 is TGTGCCAGTACCCCCGTGTGGGGGGTGAACACTGAAGCTTTCTTT. Its translation: CASTPVWGVNTEAFF. V and J are TRBV19 and TRBJ1-1, with D possibly matching TRBD1 (5 bases). The CDR3 covers 15 residues. Per germline, CDR1 LNHDA and CDR2 SQIVND (reference sequence). Trimming took off 7 bases at V and 0 bases at J, with 15 bases between the two ends.

The V call is TRBV5-6, the J call TRBJ2-3; 8 nucleotides match TRBD2. The CDR3 runs 15 residues. V shed 7 bases, J shed 6 bases, and the junction held 13 bases outside the gene matches. CDR1 is SGHDT and CDR2 is YYEEEE in the germline V gene. The CDR3 bases are TGTGCCAGCCGGCTTGCTAGTAGCGGGGCGGATACGCAGTATTTT. It yields the protein CASRLASSGADTQYF.

This chain links TRBV29-1 with TRBJ1-3; TRBD1 is a possible D gene (6 bases). The CDR3 covers 15 residues. V dropped 4 bases and J dropped 3 bases, with 16 bases sitting between them. Looked up from germline, CDR1 is SQVTM and CDR2 is ANQGSEA. The chain's CDR3 is CSVALVGGRGNTIYF. CDR3 sequence (DNA): TGCAGCGTTGCTTTGGTTGGGGGCCGTGGAAACACCATATATTTT.

V is TRBV5-1 and J is TRBJ2-5; TRBD2 matches at 14 bases. Germline values: CDR1 SGHRS, CDR2 YFSETQ. This CDR3 contains 16 residues. Trimming took 0 bases from V and 4 from J; bases not matched to a gene: 2. The CDR3 loop is CASSLEGLAGGETQYF. The CDR3 bases are TGCGCCAGCAGCTTGGAAGGACTAGCGGGGGGAGAGACCCAGTACTTC.

The chain links TRBV12-3 or TRBV12-4 to TRBJ1-3; D is ambiguous. The length of the CDR3 is 12 residues. Trimming removed 3 bases at V and 9 bases at J, with 9 bases between. CDR3 amino acids: CASSLYSGTIYF. The DNA for the CDR3 is TGTGCCAGCAGTTTGTACAGCGGCACCATATATTTT.